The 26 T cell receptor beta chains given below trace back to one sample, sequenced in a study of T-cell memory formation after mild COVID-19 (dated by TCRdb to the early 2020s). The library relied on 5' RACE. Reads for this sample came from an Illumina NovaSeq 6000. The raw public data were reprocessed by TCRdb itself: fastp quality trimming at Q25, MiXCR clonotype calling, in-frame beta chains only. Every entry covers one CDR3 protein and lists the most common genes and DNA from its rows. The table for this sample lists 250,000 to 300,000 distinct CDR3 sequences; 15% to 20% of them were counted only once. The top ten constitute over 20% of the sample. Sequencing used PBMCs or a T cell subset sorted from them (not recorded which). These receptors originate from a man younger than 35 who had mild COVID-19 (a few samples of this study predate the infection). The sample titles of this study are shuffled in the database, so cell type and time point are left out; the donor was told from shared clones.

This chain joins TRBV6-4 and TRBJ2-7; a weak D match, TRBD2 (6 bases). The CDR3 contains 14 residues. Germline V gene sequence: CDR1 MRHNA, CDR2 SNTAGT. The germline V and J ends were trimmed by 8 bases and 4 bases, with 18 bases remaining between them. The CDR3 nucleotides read TGTGCCAGCCCTGGGCGGGATCGGTTATACGAGCAGTACGTC. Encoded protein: CASPGRDRLYEQYV.

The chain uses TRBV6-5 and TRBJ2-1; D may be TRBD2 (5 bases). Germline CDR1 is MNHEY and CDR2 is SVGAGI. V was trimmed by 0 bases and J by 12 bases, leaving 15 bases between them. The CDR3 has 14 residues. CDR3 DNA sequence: TGTGCCAGCAGTTACTCGAGAGGGATCGCCGTGCAGTTCTTC. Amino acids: CASSYSRGIAVQFF.

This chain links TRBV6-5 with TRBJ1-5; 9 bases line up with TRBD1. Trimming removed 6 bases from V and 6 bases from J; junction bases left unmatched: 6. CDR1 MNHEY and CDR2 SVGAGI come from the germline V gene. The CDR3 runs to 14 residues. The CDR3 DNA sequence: TGTGCCAGCAGCCCGGACAGGGGAATTCAGCCCCAGCATTTT. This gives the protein CASSPDRGIQPQHF.

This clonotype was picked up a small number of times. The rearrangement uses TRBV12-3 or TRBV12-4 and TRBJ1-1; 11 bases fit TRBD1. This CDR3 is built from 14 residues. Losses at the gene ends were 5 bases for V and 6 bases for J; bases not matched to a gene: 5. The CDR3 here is CASSPAGQGAEAFF. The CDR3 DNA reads TGTGCCAGCAGTCCAGCGGGACAGGGGGCTGAAGCTTTCTTT.

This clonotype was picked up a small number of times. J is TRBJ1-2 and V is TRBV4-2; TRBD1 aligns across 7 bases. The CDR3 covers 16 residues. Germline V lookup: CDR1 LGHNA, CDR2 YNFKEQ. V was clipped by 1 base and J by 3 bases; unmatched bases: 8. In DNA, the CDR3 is TGTGCCAGCAGCCAAGCATCCTTAGACAGGGACTATGGCTACACCTTC. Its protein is CASSQASLDRDYGYTF.

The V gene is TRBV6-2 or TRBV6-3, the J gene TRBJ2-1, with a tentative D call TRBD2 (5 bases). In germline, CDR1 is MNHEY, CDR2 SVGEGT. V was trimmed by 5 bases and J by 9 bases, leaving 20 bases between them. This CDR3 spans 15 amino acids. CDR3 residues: CASSDRGGGLGEQFF. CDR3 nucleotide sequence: TGTGCCAGCAGTGACCGGGGTGGTGGGCTCGGTGAGCAGTTCTTC.

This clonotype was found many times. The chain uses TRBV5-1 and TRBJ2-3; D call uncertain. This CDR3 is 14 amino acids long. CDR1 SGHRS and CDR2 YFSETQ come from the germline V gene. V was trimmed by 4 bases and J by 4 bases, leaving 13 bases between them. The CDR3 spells CASSVSSRADTQYF. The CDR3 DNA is TGCGCCAGCAGCGTTTCCTCTAGGGCAGATACGCAGTATTTT. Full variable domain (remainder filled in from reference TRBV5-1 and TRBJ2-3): KAGVTQTPRYLIKTRGQQVTLSCSPISGHRSVSWYQQTPGQGLQFLFEYFSETQRNKGNFPGRFSGRQFSNSRSEMNVSTLELGDSALYLCASSVSSRADTQYFGPGTRLTVL.

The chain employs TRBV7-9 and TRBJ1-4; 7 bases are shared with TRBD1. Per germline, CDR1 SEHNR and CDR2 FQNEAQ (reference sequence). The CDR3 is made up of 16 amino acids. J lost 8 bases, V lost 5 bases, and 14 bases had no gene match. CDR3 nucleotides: TGTGCCAGCAGCGCAGCTGACAGGGCACTCGGGGAAAAACTGTTTTTT. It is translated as CASSAADRALGEKLFF.

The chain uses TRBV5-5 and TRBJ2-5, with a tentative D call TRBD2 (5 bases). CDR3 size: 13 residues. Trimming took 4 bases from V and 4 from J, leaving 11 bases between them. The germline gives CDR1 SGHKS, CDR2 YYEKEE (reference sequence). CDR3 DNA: TGTGCCAGCAGCCCCCCCCGGGGAGAGACCCAGTACTTC. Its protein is CASSPPRGETQYF.

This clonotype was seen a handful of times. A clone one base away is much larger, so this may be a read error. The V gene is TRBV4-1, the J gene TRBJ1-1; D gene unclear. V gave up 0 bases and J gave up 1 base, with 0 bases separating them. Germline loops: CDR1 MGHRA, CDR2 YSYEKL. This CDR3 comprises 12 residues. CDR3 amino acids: CASSQENTEAFF. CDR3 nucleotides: TGCGCCAGCAGCCAAGAGAACACTGAAGCTTTCTTT.

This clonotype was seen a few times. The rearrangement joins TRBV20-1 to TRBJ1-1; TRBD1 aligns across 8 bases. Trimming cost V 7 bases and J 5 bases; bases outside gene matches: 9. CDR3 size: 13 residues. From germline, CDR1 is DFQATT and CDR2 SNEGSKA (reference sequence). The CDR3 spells CSDGRTGKTEAFF. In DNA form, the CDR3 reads TGCAGTGACGGGCGGACAGGGAAGACTGAAGCTTTCTTT.

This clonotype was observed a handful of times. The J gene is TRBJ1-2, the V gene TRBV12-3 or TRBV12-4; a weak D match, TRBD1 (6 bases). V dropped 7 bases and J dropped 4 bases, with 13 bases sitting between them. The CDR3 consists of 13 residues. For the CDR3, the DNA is TGTGCCAGCACTCCCGGGGGGCCCTATGGCTACACCTTC. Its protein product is CASTPGGPYGYTF.

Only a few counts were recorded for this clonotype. The CDR3 loop reads CASSQDEEPGLAPYEQYF. The CDR3 DNA is TGTGCCAGCAGCCAAGATGAGGAGCCAGGACTAGCTCCCTACGAGCAGTACTTC. V is TRBV4-2 and J is TRBJ2-7; 8 bases match TRBD2. Germline loops: CDR1 LGHNA, CDR2 YNFKEQ. Trimming took 0 bases from V and 2 from J; bases not matched to a gene: 12. CDR3 length: 18 amino acids.

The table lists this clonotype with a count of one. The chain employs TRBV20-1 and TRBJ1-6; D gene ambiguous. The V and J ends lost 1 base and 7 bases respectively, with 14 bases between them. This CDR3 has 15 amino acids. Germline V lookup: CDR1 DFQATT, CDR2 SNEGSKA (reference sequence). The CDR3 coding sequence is TGCAGTGCTAGAGGCCCCGGGGTTGTCAATTCACCCCTCCACTTT. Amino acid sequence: CSARGPGVVNSPLHF.

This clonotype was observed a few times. The CDR3 region is CASSYLGDITNYGYTF. As DNA, the CDR3 is TGTGCCAGCAGTTACTTAGGGGATATTACTAACTATGGCTACACCTTC. The genes are TRBV6-5 and TRBJ1-2; D is perhaps TRBD1 (5 bases). V shed 1 base and J shed 0 bases, with 12 bases lying between them. The CDR3 consists of 16 residues. Germline V lookup: CDR1 MNHEY, CDR2 SVGAGI.

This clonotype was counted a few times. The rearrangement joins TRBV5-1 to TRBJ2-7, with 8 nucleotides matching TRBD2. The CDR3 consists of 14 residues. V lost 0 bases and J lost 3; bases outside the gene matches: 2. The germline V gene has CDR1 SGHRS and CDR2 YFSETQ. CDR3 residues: CASSLVLAGYEQYF. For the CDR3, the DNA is TGCGCCAGCAGCTTGGTTCTAGCGGGCTACGAGCAGTACTTC.

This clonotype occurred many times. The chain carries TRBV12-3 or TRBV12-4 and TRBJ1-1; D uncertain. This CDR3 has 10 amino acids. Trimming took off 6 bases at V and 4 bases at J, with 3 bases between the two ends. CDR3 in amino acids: CASRGTEAFF. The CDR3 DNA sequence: TGTGCCAGCAGGGGCACTGAAGCTTTCTTT.

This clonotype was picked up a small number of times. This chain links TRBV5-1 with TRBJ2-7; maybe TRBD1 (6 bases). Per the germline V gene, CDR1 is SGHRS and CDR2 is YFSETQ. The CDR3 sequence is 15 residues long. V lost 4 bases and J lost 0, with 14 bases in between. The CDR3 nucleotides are TGCGCCAGCAGCCCCCGGGACACGAACTCCTACGAGCAGTACTTC. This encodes CASSPRDTNSYEQYF.

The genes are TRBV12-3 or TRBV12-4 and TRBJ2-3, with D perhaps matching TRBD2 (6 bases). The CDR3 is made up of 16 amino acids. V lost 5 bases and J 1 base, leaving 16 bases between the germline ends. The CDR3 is CASSPRWGGGTDTQYF. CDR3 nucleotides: TGTGCCAGCAGTCCCCGTTGGGGAGGTGGCACAGATACGCAGTATTTT.

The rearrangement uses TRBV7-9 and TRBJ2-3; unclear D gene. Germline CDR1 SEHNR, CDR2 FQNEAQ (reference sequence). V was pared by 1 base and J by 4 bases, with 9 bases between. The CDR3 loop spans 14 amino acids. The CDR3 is CASSLGASSDTQYF. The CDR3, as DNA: TGTGCCAGCAGCTTAGGGGCCAGTTCAGATACGCAGTATTTT.

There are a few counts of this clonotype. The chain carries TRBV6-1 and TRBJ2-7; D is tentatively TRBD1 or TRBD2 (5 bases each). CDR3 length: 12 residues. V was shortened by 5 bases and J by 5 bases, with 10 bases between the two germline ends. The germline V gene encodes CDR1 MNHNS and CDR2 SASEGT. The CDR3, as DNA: TGTGCCAGCAGTTGGGTGGGGGACGAGCAGTACTTC. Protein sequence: CASSWVGDEQYF.

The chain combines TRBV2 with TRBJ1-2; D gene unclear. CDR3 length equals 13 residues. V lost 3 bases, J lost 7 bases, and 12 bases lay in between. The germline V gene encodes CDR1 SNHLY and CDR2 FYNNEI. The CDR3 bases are TGTGCCAGCAGTGAGGGGTTTGCTGGTGGCTACACCTTC. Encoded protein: CASSEGFAGGYTF.

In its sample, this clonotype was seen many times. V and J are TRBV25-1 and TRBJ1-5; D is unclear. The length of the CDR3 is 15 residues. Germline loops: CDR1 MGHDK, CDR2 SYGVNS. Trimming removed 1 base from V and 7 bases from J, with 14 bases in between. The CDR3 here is CASSESPAVRQPQHF. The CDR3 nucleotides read TGTGCCAGCAGTGAATCTCCCGCGGTCCGCCAGCCCCAGCATTTT.

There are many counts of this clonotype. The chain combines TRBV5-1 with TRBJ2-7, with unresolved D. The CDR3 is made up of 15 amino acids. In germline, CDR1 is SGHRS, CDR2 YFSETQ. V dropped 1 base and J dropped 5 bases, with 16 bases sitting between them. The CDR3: CASSLPPSTLDEQYF. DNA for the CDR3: TGCGCCAGCAGCTTGCCCCCCAGCACCCTTGACGAGCAGTACTTC.

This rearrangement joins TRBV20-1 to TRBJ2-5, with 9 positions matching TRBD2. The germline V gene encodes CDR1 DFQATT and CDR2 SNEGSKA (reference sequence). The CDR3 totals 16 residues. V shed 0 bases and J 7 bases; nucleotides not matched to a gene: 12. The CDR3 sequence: CSARDRQAGGYGTQYF. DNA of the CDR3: TGCAGTGCTAGAGATCGCCAGGCGGGGGGGTATGGGACCCAGTACTTC.

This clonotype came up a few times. The CDR3 DNA follows: TGTGCCATCAGTGAGTCGACCACAGGGAGATCAGACGAGCAGTACGTC. This codes for CAISESTTGRSDEQYV. V gene TRBV10-3 combines with J gene TRBJ2-7; D perhaps matches TRBD1 (6 bases). The CDR3 is 16 amino acids. V shed 0 bases and J shed 5 bases, with 17 bases lying between them. Germline V CDR1 and CDR2: ENHRY, SYGVKD.